The T cell receptor beta chain under discussion was sequenced for a study of T cell repertoires in cytomegalovirus infection. Study overall: Use of recently identified HLA-C-restricted and well-studied HLA-B-restricted CMV epitopes was part of the study. Signatures in public TCR beta sequences pointed to both CMV infection and matching HLA type.

MiXCR was run by TCRdb on the reads, yielding one entry per CDR3 protein. This sample has approximately 910,000 distinct CDR3 sequences; 30% to 40% occur once, and the top ten carry roughly 13%. Notes on this clonotype: As yet, its antigen is unknown.

This CDR3 contains 14 residues. Germline V gene lookup returns CDR1 SGHVS and CDR2 FNYEAQ. V shed 6 bases and J 5 bases; nucleotides not matched to a gene: 4. Study findings and constraints: Dominating the ex vivo response were HLA-C-restricted CMV-specific TCR beta clonotypes.

The receptor was isolated from a human donor in good health (CMV status not recorded). Some clones in this sample may be carry-over from other donors' samples. The input for sequencing was cultured CD8+ T cells from PBMCs, taken from culture after CMV antigen stimulation. V usage is TRBV7-6 and J usage is TRBJ1-5; the match to TRBD1 covers 10 bases. CDR3 coding DNA: TGTGCCAGCAGTCGACAGGGGGCTGATCAGCCCCAGCATTTT. Translated: CASSRQGADQPQHF.